What follows are 5 T cell receptor beta chains derived from one specimen sequenced in a study of blood T cells in healthy people across ages. Alongside a J-beta primer mix, a sample-barcoded 5' primer served in a second PCR lasting about 7 to 11 cycles. In TCRdb, the 5' RACE reads were re-called with MiXCR into one record per CDR3 protein. The sample has some 800,000 distinct CDR3 sequences, around 42% seen once. The source material was blood. The source of these receptors is a man aged 60 to 75 in good health.

The CDR3 DNA reads as TGCGCCAGCAGCCAAGTGGGGGCGCCGGGAGAGCAGTACTTC. This translates into CASSQVGAPGEQYF. The gene calls are TRBV4-1 and TRBJ2-7; D may be TRBD1 (6 bases). This CDR3 region has 14 residues. V was trimmed by 1 base and J by 7 bases, leaving 14 bases between them. Per the germline V gene, CDR1 is MGHRA and CDR2 is YSYEKL.

The rearrangement joins TRBV20-1 to TRBJ2-1, with 8 bases matching TRBD1. The CDR3 has 14 amino acids. Germline values: CDR1 DFQATT, CDR2 SNEGSKA (reference sequence). J gave up 9 bases and V 2 bases, and 9 bases lay outside the gene matches. The CDR3 DNA is TGCAGTGCTAGAACCGGCCGGACAGGGAGTGAGCAGTTCTTC. This translates into CSARTGRTGSEQFF.

The chain has TRBV20-1 and TRBJ2-1; 8 positions match TRBD2. In germline, CDR1 is DFQATT, CDR2 SNEGSKA (reference sequence). J was trimmed by 3 bases and V by 5 bases; bases with no gene match: 18. There are 18 residues in the CDR3. CDR3 region: CSAQVPGGGPQSYNEQFF. The DNA of the CDR3 is TGCAGTGCTCAGGTGCCCGGGGGGGGGCCTCAGAGCTACAATGAGCAGTTCTTC.

The V and J genes are TRBV28 and TRBJ2-1; 8 bases line up with TRBD1. V dropped 5 bases and J dropped 4; count of bases not matched to a gene: 4. CDR1 is MDHEN, CDR2 SYDVKM, per germline. The CDR3 runs to 14 residues. The CDR3 is CASSVGQAYNEQFF. Here the CDR3 DNA reads TGTGCCAGCAGTGTGGGACAGGCTTACAATGAGCAGTTCTTC.

The table lists this clonotype with a few counts. The chain uses TRBV13 and TRBJ2-6; tentatively, D is TRBD2 (5 bases). The germline gives CDR1 PRHDT, CDR2 FYEKMQ (reference sequence). The CDR3 is 15 amino acids. Trimming left V 4 bases short and J 4 bases short, with 11 bases between. The CDR3 is CASSSRGKGANVLTF. As DNA, the CDR3 is TGTGCCAGCAGCTCCCGGGGAAAAGGGGCCAACGTCCTGACTTTC.